The 30 T cell receptor beta chains below all came from one sample that was sequenced in a study of blood T cell repertoires in COVID-19. Assay: immunoSEQ multiplex PCR; the TCRdb copy retains only in-frame clones and omits some. The data contain 110,000 to 150,000 clones, around 86% of them singletons. Sequencing input: PBMCs or T cells enriched from blood (not recorded which). These receptors came from a man aged 50-59 years who had recovered from COVID-19.

The chain combines TRBV28 with TRBJ1-5, with a weak D call TRBD1 (5 bases). CDR1 is MDHEN, CDR2 SYDVKM, per germline. The CDR3 spans 15 residues. Deletions cut 6 bases from V and 2 bases from J, with 14 bases between. The CDR3 sequence is CASRGAQGGNQPQHF. CDR3 DNA: TGTGCCAGCAGGGGCGCCCAGGGTGGCAATCAGCCCCAGCATTTT. Based on the CDR3 plus reference TRBV28 and TRBJ1-5, the full variable domain is DVKVTQSSRYLVKRTGEKVFLECVQDMDHENMFWYRQDPGLGLRLIYFSYDVKMKEKGDIPEGYSVSREKKERFSLILESASTNQTSMYLCASRGAQGGNQPQHFGDGTRLSIL.

The CDR3 DNA follows: TGTGCCACCAGCGCCTGGGACAGGGGGTTTGGAAACACCATATATTTT. Translated: CATSAWDRGFGNTIYF. V and J are TRBV15 and TRBJ1-3, with TRBD1 matching 11 bases. The J segment lost 3 bases and the V segment lost 5 bases, leaving 6 bases of the junction unmatched. Germline assignment: CDR1 LNHNV and CDR2 YYDKDF (reference sequence). There are 16 residues in the CDR3.

The CDR3 sequence is CASSPRTGPNNSPLHF. The CDR3 DNA sequence: TGCGCCAGCAGCCCGCGGACAGGGCCGAATAATTCACCCCTCCACTTT. The genes are TRBV4-1 and TRBJ1-6, with 8 bases aligning to TRBD1. Germline CDR1 is MGHRA and CDR2 is YSYEKL. This CDR3 contains 16 residues. Unmatched junction bases numbered 7, after V lost 4 bases and J lost 5 bases.

The chain joins TRBV5-1 to TRBJ1-1; 9 bases agree with TRBD1. The CDR3 contains 14 residues. Germline-derived CDR1 and CDR2 are SGHRS and YFSETQ. V dropped 4 bases and J dropped 4; count of bases not matched to a gene: 5. CDR3 sequence: CASSGTGLGTEAFF. Written as DNA, the CDR3 is TGCGCCAGCAGCGGGACAGGGCTGGGCACTGAAGCTTTCTTT.

The rearrangement links TRBV2 to TRBJ1-4; TRBD1 matches 7 bases. This CDR3 contains 13 residues. J was trimmed by 5 bases and V by 7 bases; bases with no gene match: 4. The germline V gene has CDR1 SNHLY and CDR2 FYNNEI. The CDR3, as DNA: TGTGCCAGCAACGACAGGGCGAATGAAAAACTGTTTTTT. It specifies CASNDRANEKLFF.

The V call is TRBV6-6, the J call TRBJ1-3; D is unclear. Germline values: CDR1 MNHNY, CDR2 SVGAGI (reference sequence). Deletions cut 6 bases from V and 8 bases from J, with 23 bases between. The CDR3 length is 16 residues. The CDR3 here is CASSRTLSVGVDTIYF. The CDR3 DNA sequence: TGTGCCAGCAGCCGAACCCTTAGCGTTGGGGTGGACACCATATATTTT.

V is TRBV7-6 and J is TRBJ2-5; a possible D gene is TRBD2 (6 bases). Germline CDR1 reads SGHVS; CDR2 reads FNYEAQ. V was pared by 3 bases and J by 4 bases, with 9 bases between. This CDR3 contains 13 residues. The CDR3 DNA reads TGTGCCAGCAGCTTGACTAGGGGAGAGACCCAGTACTTC. This translates into CASSLTRGETQYF.

The chain joins TRBV18 to TRBJ2-7; TRBD1 matches at 8 bases. The CDR3 has 14 amino acids. Germline CDR1 KGHSH, CDR2 LQKENI. The V and J ends lost 4 bases and 3 bases, in that order; junction bases with no gene match: 5. Here the CDR3 reads CASSHGQGYYEQYF. CDR3 DNA sequence: TGTGCCAGCTCACACGGACAGGGTTACTACGAGCAGTACTTC.

The chain joins TRBV7-2 to TRBJ2-3; maybe TRBD2 (6 bases). CDR1 is SGHTA, CDR2 FQGNSA, per germline. The CDR3 is 15 residues long. The V end lost 2 bases, the J end lost 5 bases, and 14 bases lay between the germline ends. In nucleotides, the CDR3 is TGTGCCAGCAGCTTATATGGGCAGGGAGGAGATACGCAGTATTTT. Encoded protein: CASSLYGQGGDTQYF.

The genes are TRBV28 and TRBJ1-2, with unresolved D. Per germline, CDR1 MDHEN and CDR2 SYDVKM. V was shortened by 2 bases and J by 2 bases, with 9 bases between the two germline ends. The CDR3 extends over 14 amino acids. CDR3 DNA sequence: TGTGCCAGCAGTTTACAGAGGAAAAACTATGGCTACACCTTC. This encodes CASSLQRKNYGYTF.

The V and J genes are TRBV7-9 and TRBJ1-2; the match to TRBD1 covers 9 bases. Germline loops: CDR1 SEHNR, CDR2 FQNEAQ (reference sequence). The V and J ends lost 5 bases and 6 bases, in that order; junction bases with no gene match: 7. The length of the CDR3 is 14 residues. In DNA, the CDR3 is TGTGCCAGCAGCCGCACGACAGGGGGAAATGGCTACACCTTC. It is translated as CASSRTTGGNGYTF.

This sequence joins TRBV5-1 and TRBJ1-3; 9 nucleotides agree with TRBD1. Trimming cost V 0 bases and J 2 bases; bases outside gene matches: 6. The germline CDR1 and CDR2 sequences are SGHRS and YFSETQ. CDR3 length equals 17 residues. The CDR3 sequence: CASSLDPGQGPGNTIYF. CDR3 bases: TGCGCCAGCAGCTTGGATCCGGGACAGGGCCCTGGAAACACCATATATTTT. Variable domain in full (rest from reference TRBV5-1 and TRBJ1-3): KAGVTQTPRYLIKTRGQQVTLSCSPISGHRSVSWYQQTPGQGLQFLFEYFSETQRNKGNFPGRFSGRQFSNSRSEMNVSTLELGDSALYLCASSLDPGQGPGNTIYFGEGSWLTVV.

The gene calls are TRBV28 and TRBJ2-7; 8 bases are a match to TRBD2. V lost 5 bases and J lost 0; bases outside the gene matches: 12. Germline CDR1 is MDHEN and CDR2 is SYDVKM. The CDR3 is 17 amino acids. The CDR3 nucleotides read TGTGCCAGCAGTGAACCCGTAGCGGGATCTTCCTCCTACGAGCAGTACTTC. Translation: CASSEPVAGSSSYEQYF. Full variable domain (remainder filled in from reference TRBV28 and TRBJ2-7): DVKVTQSSRYLVKRTGEKVFLECVQDMDHENMFWYRQDPGLGLRLIYFSYDVKMKEKGDIPEGYSVSREKKERFSLILESASTNQTSMYLCASSEPVAGSSSYEQYFGPGTRLTVT.

The chain has TRBV7-8 and TRBJ1-4, with TRBD1 matching over 8 bases. The CDR3 consists of 15 residues. V lost 5 bases and J lost 5; bases outside the gene matches: 7. In germline, CDR1 is SGHVS, CDR2 FQNEAQ. The CDR3 sequence is CASSRWTGRNEKLFF. CDR3 in DNA: TGTGCCAGCAGCCGATGGACAGGGCGGAATGAAAAACTGTTTTTT.

V gene TRBV2 combines with J gene TRBJ1-2; possibly TRBD1 for D (6 bases). Germline V gene data show CDR1 as SNHLY and CDR2 as FYNNEI. The CDR3 consists of 16 residues. Deletions cut 6 bases from V and 4 bases from J, with 21 bases between. The CDR3 spells CASRKHRQGSSYGYTF. CDR3 nucleotides: TGTGCCAGCAGGAAACACCGTCAGGGGTCCTCCTATGGCTACACCTTC. The variable domain in full, with the rest retrieved from reference TRBV2 and TRBJ1-2, is EPEVTQTPSHQVTQMGQEVILRCVPISNHLYFYWYRQILGQKVEFLVSFYNNEISEKSEIFDDQFSVERPDGSNFTLKIRSTKLEDSAMYFCASRKHRQGSSYGYTFGSGTRLTVV.

This chain links TRBV5-6 with TRBJ2-3, with 11 bases matching TRBD2. J was trimmed by 5 bases and V by 0 bases; bases with no gene match: 11. This CDR3 comprises 18 residues. Germline assignment: CDR1 SGHDT and CDR2 YYEEEE. The CDR3 nucleotides are TGTGCCAGCAGCTTGGCCCGGCTAGCGGGAGGATTCGGAGATACGCAGTATTTT. Its protein is CASSLARLAGGFGDTQYF.

This chain uses TRBV30 with TRBJ1-6, with D uncertain. Deletions cut 3 bases from V and 7 bases from J, with 19 bases between. This CDR3 spans 16 amino acids. The germline V gene has CDR1 GTSNPN and CDR2 SVGIG (reference sequence). CDR3 sequence reads: CAWRAARVRGNSPLHF. In DNA form, the CDR3 reads TGTGCCTGGAGGGCGGCGCGGGTTCGCGGCAATTCACCCCTCCACTTT.

The chain combines TRBV18 with TRBJ2-7; 7 positions match TRBD2. The CDR3 runs to 18 residues. Germline V gene sequence: CDR1 KGHSH, CDR2 LQKENI. Trimming cost V 2 bases and J 4 bases; bases outside gene matches: 17. The CDR3 bases are TGTGCCAGCTCACCATTAAGGGGAGGGCCAACTTACGGATACGAGCAGTACTTC. The encoded protein is CASSPLRGGPTYGYEQYF.

This clone showed up just once. V usage is TRBV7-2 and J usage is TRBJ1-2; 12 positions agree with TRBD1. With 2 bases clipped from V and 8 bases from J, the junction kept 9 bases outside the gene matches. Germline V gene sequence: CDR1 SGHTA, CDR2 FQGNSA. The CDR3 runs 16 residues. CDR3 coding DNA: TGTGCCAGCAGCTTACTCCCGGGACAGGGGGCGCGAGGCTACACCTTC. It codes for CASSLLPGQGARGYTF.

This chain links TRBV12-3 or TRBV12-4 with TRBJ1-2; 7 nucleotides line up with TRBD1. The CDR3 contains 13 residues. V shed 3 bases and J 8 bases; nucleotides not matched to a gene: 6. DNA of the CDR3: TGTGCCAGCAGTTTGATCTCAGGGGGGGGCTACACCTTC. Amino acid sequence: CASSLISGGGYTF.

The chain links TRBV6-1 to TRBJ1-5; no definite D call. V lost 4 bases and J lost 4, with 17 bases in between. Germline CDR1 MNHNS, CDR2 SASEGT. This CDR3 contains 16 residues. Here the CDR3 reads CASSGGGGRVNQPQHF. CDR3 coding DNA: TGTGCCAGCAGTGGGGGTGGAGGGAGGGTGAATCAGCCCCAGCATTTT.

The chain employs TRBV7-6 and TRBJ1-5; D not resolved. The ends were cut back, 2 bases at V and 7 bases at J, with 9 bases in the middle. Germline V CDR1 and CDR2: SGHVS, FNYEAQ. The CDR3 totals 13 residues. CDR3 loop: CASSLNLGQPQHF. The DNA of the CDR3 is TGTGCCAGCAGCTTAAATTTGGGCCAGCCCCAGCATTTT.

In DNA form, the CDR3 reads TGTGCCAGTAGTATCGGTCAGGAATATAATTCACCCCTCCACTTT. Amino acids: CASSIGQEYNSPLHF. This chain connects TRBV19 to TRBJ1-6; D unresolved. Per germline, CDR1 LNHDA and CDR2 SQIVND (reference sequence). The CDR3 has 15 residues. V was clipped by 3 bases and J by 4 bases, with 10 bases between them.

The chain has TRBV7-6 and TRBJ2-1; 7 nucleotides match TRBD1. V gave up 5 bases and J gave up 4 bases; unmatched junction bases: 8. Per germline, CDR1 SGHVS and CDR2 FNYEAQ. This CDR3 region has 15 residues. The DNA for the CDR3 is TGTGCCAGCAGCCCGGGGACAGCCCTGTACAATGAGCAGTTCTTC. Its protein product is CASSPGTALYNEQFF.

This sequence joins TRBV18 and TRBJ2-2, with 8 bases that match TRBD2. The germline CDR1 and CDR2 sequences are KGHSH and LQKENI. Trimming took 3 bases from V and 6 from J; bases not matched to a gene: 3. The CDR3 sequence is 14 residues long. As DNA, the CDR3 is TGTGCCAGCTCACCCCCCGGGAGGGCCGGGGAGCTGTTTTTT. Translating it yields CASSPPGRAGELFF.

The table lists this clone with a count of one. The genes are TRBV6-5 and TRBJ1-5; D is perhaps TRBD1 (6 bases). The CDR3 extends over 12 amino acids. Germline assignment: CDR1 MNHEY and CDR2 SVGAGI. The V end lost 5 bases, the J end lost 7 bases, and 9 bases lay between the germline ends. The CDR3 spells CASSNRVQPQHF. DNA of the CDR3: TGTGCCAGCAGTAACAGGGTACAGCCCCAGCATTTT.

The rearrangement uses TRBV28 and TRBJ2-1, with D tentatively TRBD1 (5 bases). Trimming took off 3 bases at V and 4 bases at J, with 13 bases between the two ends. The CDR3 sequence is 15 residues long. Germline CDR1 reads MDHEN; CDR2 reads SYDVKM. CDR3 in amino acids: CASSFFRTSYNEQFF. The CDR3 coding sequence is TGTGCCAGCAGTTTCTTCAGGACAAGTTACAATGAGCAGTTCTTC.

The rearrangement uses TRBV5-1 and TRBJ2-7; 9 nucleotides match TRBD1. This CDR3 has 13 residues. The germline V gene encodes CDR1 SGHRS and CDR2 YFSETQ. Germline trimming cut 2 bases from V and 5 bases from J; bases unmatched to any gene: 2. The DNA of the CDR3 is TGCGCCAGCAGCTTAACAGGGGGCCACGAGCAGTACTTC. This gives the protein CASSLTGGHEQYF.

V is TRBV4-1 and J is TRBJ2-7; D is possibly TRBD1 (6 bases). Germline lookup yields CDR1 MGHRA and CDR2 YSYEKL. The CDR3 covers 18 residues. Trimming stripped 1 base from V and 4 bases from J, with 23 bases between. The CDR3 nucleotides are TGCGCCAGCAGCCAAGTGAGGCAGGGGTTCTGGCGAAGGTACGAGCAGTACTTC. Its protein is CASSQVRQGFWRRYEQYF.

The chain joins TRBV14 to TRBJ1-6, with D unresolved. This CDR3 region has 14 residues. Trimming took off 1 base at V and 7 bases at J, with 8 bases between the two ends. Germline CDR1 reads SGHDN; CDR2 reads FVKESK. This CDR3 is CASSQGQLNSPLHF. The CDR3 region has the DNA TGTGCCAGCAGCCAAGGCCAGTTAAATTCACCCCTCCACTTT.